Detailed here is one T cell receptor (beta chain). The sample is drawn from a study of blood T cell repertoires in COVID-19. Study context: Samples taken during acute and convalescent COVID-19 were collected in the United States, Italy and Spain. The analysed material was cDNA or gDNA that came from T cells, B-cell-depleted T cells, or PBMCs.

Clinical history reported by participants formed the basis on which cohorts were assigned. The CDR3 length is 11 residues. Trimming stripped 7 bases from V and 3 bases from J, with 9 bases between. Per germline, CDR1 DFQATT and CDR2 SNEGSKA (reference sequence). Measured with immunoSEQ multiplex PCR; TCRdb has only the in-frame clones, and not every one. The sample has approximately 230,000 clones, 75% to 90% seen once. The rearrangement links TRBV20-1 to TRBJ2-5, with D tentatively TRBD2 (5 bases). The material sequenced was PBMCs or T cells enriched from blood (not recorded which). The source is a woman aged 25 to 39 with acute COVID-19. CDR3 sequence reads: CSGEGEETQYF. In nucleotides, the CDR3 is TGCAGTGGTGAGGGAGAAGAGACCCAGTACTTC.